Given below is one TCR beta chain in context. There is no known antigen for this receptor. Base qualities are not provided; no much larger clone lies one nucleotide away. The library was obtained by the immunoSEQ multiplex PCR assay. A mixture of 60 forward primers for TCR Vbeta segments and 13 reverse primers for TCR Jbeta segments was used in the multiplex PCR. A multiplex PCR assay on genomic DNA amplified the CDR3 region of rearranged TCR beta genes. On the Illumina HiSeq System, the amplified TCR beta libraries were sequenced as 87-base-pair reads. As for how the authors treated the data: A later analysis counted some 80 million unique TCR beta chains across the 666 repertoires, and about 10 million of these chains were shared by at least two donors. To remove PCR and sequencing errors, raw reads were error-corrected and collapsed into unique sequences using a nearest-neighbor algorithm that merged closely related sequences. V, D and J gene segments were assigned by aligning CDR3 sequences to IMGT reference sequences. For a sequence to be retained, at least a six-nucleotide match to both a V gene segment and a J gene segment was required. Rearrangements were called productive when the CDR3 lacked stop codons and stayed in frame with V and J; all others were non-productive. Following IMGT convention, CDR3 was defined as the stretch from the second conserved V-encoded cysteine to the conserved J-encoded phenylalanine. The earlier analysis of about 590 of the donors excluded sequences that lacked an unambiguous match to a single V gene segment. In an earlier analysis of approximately 560 of the donors, a V segment was called functional when productive rearrangements were above 56.7%, and segregating when the standard deviation between donors exceeded 5%. A statistical classification framework was built for diagnosing cytomegalovirus status from the catalog of TCR beta chain sequences. In a later analysis, TCR nucleotide sequences were compared against IMGT/GENE-DB human TR gene sequences so that V and J genes could be assigned. In a later analysis, CDR3 sequences and most-parsimonious VDJ recombination scenarios were assigned using the TCRdist pipeline. In a later analysis, each TCR beta chain was defined by its CDR3 amino acid sequence together with its V-gene family, and reads lacking a unique V-gene family were excluded. To address suspected cross-contamination and a sequencing artifact, a later analysis removed a few hundred highly shared, low-generation-probability nucleotide sequences. A later analysis calculated a clonal expansion index for each public chain from normalized within-repertoire ranks of inferred template counts. In a later analysis, generation probabilities were computed using a VDJ recombination model fitted to out-of-frame rearrangements, and the results were checked against IGoR. In a later analysis, hypergeometric tests were used to score TCR-TCR, TCR-HLA and TCR-CMV co-occurrence, with a repertoire-size bias correction applied to TCR pairs. In a later analysis, false discovery rates were estimated by permuting HLA or CMV assignments 20 times. In a later analysis, co-occurring TCRs were grouped with DBSCAN, and TCRdist sequence similarity was added when clustering was performed within HLA-allele-positive subsets. Co-occurrence clustering excluded repertoires with fewer than 30,000 or more than 120,000 public chains, plus five with anomalous nucleotide sharing. Drawn from immuneACCESS, this table holds only the in-frame rearrangements with V and J called that TCRdb kept. Clones are partly lost; checked studies trace under half to an unresolved V gene and leave the rest unexplained. The DNA gave D and trimming, while V, J and clone size come from that table. In all, the sample holds over 75,000 clones, and more than 60% of those were seen once. 15% to 20% of the sample rests with the top ten.

The sample comes from a study of cytomegalovirus exposure and HLA in healthy donors (dated by TCRdb to between 2016 and 2019). Background for the entire study: An earlier analysis of some 500 of the donors reported 250 to 300 Gb of sequence data and 100 million to 130 million unique TCR beta sequences from approximately 180 million T cells. Approximately 310 gigabases of sequencing data and approximately 84 million unique TCR sequences were included in an early release covering several hundred HLA-typed donors. Of the roughly 390 genotyped donors, roughly 85% fell in the genetic ancestry cluster associated with self-reported Caucasian donors. The study aimed to test whether signatures of past pathogen exposure could be identified by cataloging public T cell receptors. The study profiled the T cell repertoires of about 640 subjects by immunosequencing and related them to cytomegalovirus serostatus. Besides the first cohort of approximately 710 subjects, a separate validation cohort made up of roughly 120 different subjects was used. The study combined high-throughput TCR immunosequencing, statistical association of individual TCRs with disease status, and machine learning to predict cytomegalovirus infection status. In a later analysis, previously published TCR beta repertoires from several hundred donors were re-analyzed and high-resolution HLA genotyping was added so that TCR occurrence patterns could be studied. The later analysis used no new phenotypic data to find candidate immune exposures, relying instead on TCR beta sequences and their occurrence across donors. To decide whether each TCR beta V gene segment behaved as functional or pseudogenic, an earlier analysis of fewer than 750 of the donors relied on high-throughput TCR beta sequencing. Donor age, sex, ethnicity and CMV serostatus were collected together with the repertoire data. Genome-wide SNP genotypes for about 65% of the roughly 670 donors were used in a later genetic analysis, which treated that subset as a discovery cohort. All discovery cohort repertoires had been generated on a single sequencing platform. Both class I and class II loci were covered by HLA typing, at four-digit resolution. Typing coverage varied by locus: roughly 620-640 donors for A, B, C, DRB1 and DQB1; approximately 500 for DQA1; approximately 610 for DPA1; approximately 490 for DPB1. Several DR-DQ haplotypes were handled as single units for association and clustering, since linkage in the cohort was strong. Among 350 to 400 genotyped donors of the cohort, an average of around 240,000 unique TCR beta nucleotide sequences were sequenced per donor, roughly 20% of them non-productive. Overall study results and their limits: Linkage disequilibrium might explain the correlated functional status among segregating V segments, but an unknown experimental factor could not be excluded. According to a later analysis, TCR association rates differed among HLA loci, with DRB1 alleles showing the most associated TCRs and HLA-C alleles showing the fewest. A later analysis found that most CMV-associated TCR beta chains appeared HLA-restricted, with HLA associations seemingly driven largely by CMV exposure. A further reported finding was that TCR beta sequences accurately predicted the HLA-A and HLA-B alleles for most subjects in the first cohort. The presence/absence analyses assumed that sequencing depth was roughly uniform across donors, and that assumption may not be true. While some public TCRs were present in many individuals, most TCR sequences turned up only very rarely across donors. The classifier was reported to diagnose cytomegalovirus status with high specificity and sensitivity in both the original cohort and the validation cohort. A cluster of highly shared sequence variants was judged likely to be a technical artifact of the sequencing pipeline. The study listed 150 to 200 TCR beta chains as associated with cytomegalovirus. Broadly in line with IMGT annotations, most TCR beta V segments showed up in productive rearrangements about 87% or about 30% of the time in an earlier analysis of 450 to 750 of the donors. Strong co-occurrence of HLA alleles, especially DR and DQ, made assigning TCR associations to individual alleles difficult. A later analysis associated some 17,000 TCR beta sequences with specific HLA alleles at a false discovery rate of 0.05. A later genetic analysis reported fewer N-insertions in productive TCRs among donors in an Asian-associated ancestry cluster than the roughly 690-donor mean. V-gene and J-gene trimming of TCR beta chains was associated with a missense DCLRE1C variant in a later genetic analysis, and the association was replicated in an independent cohort. This cohort had only TCR beta chains sequenced, and the lack of alpha or paired-chain data limited which features could be detected. Compared with equally common non-associated chains, HLA-associated TCR beta chains in a later analysis were more clonally expanded and had lower generation probabilities. In a later analysis, several top co-occurrence clusters were reported to appear linked to parvovirus B19, influenza, CMV and Epstein-Barr virus. CMV serostatus was the only immune exposure information available for the cohort. Approximately 16 rarely observed V segments, including chromosome 9 orphons, were excluded from the earlier analysis of just under 600 of the donors because counts were too low. Some IMGT-functional V segments, including TRBV6-2 and TRBV6-3, could not be distinguished by the 87-base-pair reads and were therefore excluded. HLA typing was unavailable for some donors at each locus, so association tests used only the typed subset. It was suggested by the authors that the approach could potentially be generalized to other disease states and immunological phenotypes. In vitro tests confirmed that a few of the cytomegalovirus-associated TCR beta chains recognize cytomegalovirus antigens.

The cohort consisted of some 730 healthy bone marrow donors. At the time of sampling, all cohort members were nominally healthy, though unrecorded immune exposures were likely present. The donor tested CMV seropositive and was one of the 289 seropositive cohort members. A peripheral blood sample was collected from each donor, and TCR beta sequencing was performed on peripheral blood mononuclear cells. Genomic DNA was extracted from the blood cell samples with the Qiagen DNeasy Blood Extraction Kit. From cysteine to phenylalanine, the CDR3 is 12 amino acids long. The kept DNA is CDR3 alone, 36 bases in frame from the first base. CDR1 and CDR2, looked up from the germline V gene (reference sequence), are LNHDA and SQIVND. V has 10 bases trimmed and J has 4 bases trimmed; junction bases matching no gene number 7.

The chain employs TRBV19 and TRBJ2-7, with 7 bases aligning to TRBD1. The sequence was obtained from a man in his 60s in good health and CMV-seropositive. Sequencing used PBMCs. The sequenced DNA is TGTGCCACTGGGGACAGTGGTTACGAGCAGTACTTC. Its coded protein is CATGDSGYEQYF.